This T cell receptor beta chain was observed in a study of blood T cell repertoires in COVID-19. Study context: Sample material is recorded as cDNA or gDNA derived from T cells, B-cell-depleted T cells, or PBMCs.

Adults between roughly 18 and 90 years of age took part from more than 20 US areas. Participant-reported clinical history was the basis for cohort assignment. Per the original data handling: Estimation of nucleated cell counts was performed using reference gene primer amplification. Only in-frame clones appear in the TCRdb table, and some are missing; sequencing was by immunoSEQ multiplex PCR. The D gene and trimming were derived from the DNA, and the V and J assignments and clone size from that table. The data hold around 64,000 clones, with 65% to 85% observed a single time. The sample taken for sequencing was PBMCs or T cells enriched from blood (not recorded which). This receptor was taken from a woman aged 55-70 years who had been exposed to COVID-19.

The CDR3 region is CAWSEGYQPQHF. The CDR3 DNA sequence: TGTGCCTGGAGTGAGGGGTATCAGCCCCAGCATTTT. This rearrangement joins TRBV30 to TRBJ1-5, with a possible D match to TRBD1 (5 bases). The CDR3 contains 12 residues. The germline V and J ends were trimmed by 1 base and 5 bases, with 6 bases remaining between them. CDR1 is GTSNPN and CDR2 is SVGIG in the germline V gene (reference sequence).